The present T cell receptor (beta chain) was sequenced within a study of blood T cell repertoires in COVID-19 (dated by TCRdb to 2018 to 2021). For the study in its entirety: Collaborator samples came from the United States, Italy and Spain and covered acute and convalescent phases of COVID-19. The samples were drawn from the first 160 participants of the ongoing ImmuneRACE study and from 1,254 subjects provided by 6 global collaborators. The repertoires were released in a freely available public database meant as a resource for research on the immune response to SARS-CoV-2. Sample metadata almost always included a de-identified subject ID, COVID-19 status, age in years and sex. Deeply sampled blood TCRbeta repertoires from subjects exposed to, actively infected with, or recovered from COVID-19 were included in the dataset. The prospective study material was composed of cDNA or gDNA derived from T cells, B-cell-depleted T cells, or PBMCs. Where available, HLA class I and class II types were obtained from metadata supplied by the sample provider rather than from assay-based typing. The paper as a whole reports these results and caveats: The quantity of clinical and demographic metadata differed by source and by participant and was supplied without curation.

TCRbeta CDR3 regions were amplified from genomic DNA using the immunoSEQ Assay, a bias-controlled multiplex PCR. The study's own analysis went as follows. The number of nucleated cells in each sample was estimated by amplification of reference gene primers within the assay. To quantify the absolute abundance of each unique TCRbeta CDR3 rearrangement, sequence reads were collapsed and filtered. For each sample, productive Simpson clonality was calculated as the square root of Simpson's diversity index over productive rearrangements. TCRdb retrieved this table from immuneACCESS and kept in-frame rearrangements only. Not all clones are present; in checked studies, unresolved V genes account for under half, and no reason is known for the remainder. The V and J calls and clone size are taken from that table; D and trimming were inferred from the DNA. Recorded for this sample are roughly 500,000 clones; roughly 85% of them occurred a single time. Approximately 2.9% of the sample rests with the top ten.

Reading the germline V gene gives CDR1 MGHRA and CDR2 YSYEKL. From the cysteine up to the phenylalanine, the CDR3 has a length of 18 residues. Kept here is only the CDR3 DNA, which spans 54 bases and is read in frame from base 1. Clipping removes 5 bases from V and 0 bases from J, with 14 as the unmatched junction base count. Collaborating institutions collected whole blood in K2EDTA tubes following their own protocols. Collaborator samples were shipped for TCRbeta analysis as frozen whole blood, isolated PBMCs, or DNA extracted from either sample type. This clone occurred a few times. The specificity of this receptor is unknown. There are no base qualities to consult, and no much larger clone falls within one base.

The chain employs TRBV4-1 and TRBJ2-3, with 7 middle bases fitting TRBD1. The sample taken for sequencing was peripheral blood. This receptor was obtained from a human donor in a cohort sampled during active COVID-19. DNA sequence: TGCGCCAGCAGCTTTAGTTCTAGACAGGGCTCTAGCACAGATACGCAGTATTTT. This encodes CASSFSSRQGSSTDTQYF.